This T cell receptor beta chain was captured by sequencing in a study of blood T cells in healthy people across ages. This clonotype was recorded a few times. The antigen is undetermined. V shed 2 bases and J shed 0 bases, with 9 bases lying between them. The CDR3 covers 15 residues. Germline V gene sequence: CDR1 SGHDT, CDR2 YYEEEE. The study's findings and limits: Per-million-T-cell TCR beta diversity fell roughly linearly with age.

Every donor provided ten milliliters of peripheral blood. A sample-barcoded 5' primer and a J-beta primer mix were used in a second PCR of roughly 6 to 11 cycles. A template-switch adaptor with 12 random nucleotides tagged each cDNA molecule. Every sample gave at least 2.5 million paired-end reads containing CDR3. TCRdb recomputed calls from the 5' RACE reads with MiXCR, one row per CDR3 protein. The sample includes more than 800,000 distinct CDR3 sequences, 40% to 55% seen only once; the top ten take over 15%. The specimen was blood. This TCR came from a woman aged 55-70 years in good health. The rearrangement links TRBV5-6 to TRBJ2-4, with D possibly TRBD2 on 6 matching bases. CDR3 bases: TGTGCCAGCAGCTTACGGGAGTTAGCCAAAAACATTCAGTACTTC. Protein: CASSLRELAKNIQYF. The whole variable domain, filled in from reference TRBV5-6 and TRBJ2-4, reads DAGVTQSPTHLIKTRGQQVTLRCSPKSGHDTVSWYQQALGQGPQFIFQYYEEEERQRGNFPDRFSGHQFPNYSSELNVNALLLGDSALYLCASSLRELAKNIQYFGAGTRLSVL.